Listed here is a single T cell receptor (beta chain). What it recognizes is unknown. The trim removed 0 bases at V and 7 bases at J, leaving 19 bases unmatched. CDR3 size: 19 residues. Germline-derived CDR1 and CDR2 are SGDLS and YYNGEE. Researchers reported that TCR beta cDNA libraries carried unique molecular identifiers. It was from approximately 0.91 to 9.4 million T cells that about half a million cDNA molecules came. Using its own MiXCR run on the PCR reads, TCRdb lists one record per CDR3 protein. Among roughly 800,000 distinct CDR3 sequences listed, just under 30% were seen once. The data derive from a study of post-analysis software for immune sequencing data. Whole-study context: The study covered relapsing-remitting, secondary progressive and progressive-relapsing courses of multiple sclerosis.

Regarding the study as a whole: Controls showed lower frequencies than patients for a few TRBV segments, and TRBV5-6, TRBV5-1 and TRBV20-1 were among these. Relative to controls, patients with multiple sclerosis showed significantly lower normalized Chao1 diversity.

The sequenced material came from blood. This sequence originates from a girl between 10 and 17 years old with multiple sclerosis. The chain couples TRBV9 to TRBJ2-1; 7 bases are shared with TRBD1. CDR3 bases: TGTGCCAGCAGCGTAGGCGGCCGTCCGGACCGACAACAGGGGAATGAGCAGTTCTTC. Its translation is CASSVGGRPDRQQGNEQFF.